This is a list of T cell receptor beta chains from one sample in a study of blood T cell repertoires in COVID-19. The protocol was immunoSEQ multiplex PCR, while the TCRdb copy is restricted to in-frame clones and leaves out a portion. This table has about 64,000 clones, approximately 80% appearing once. Source material: peripheral blood. These receptors originate from an elderly man with acute or convalescent COVID-19. Both conserved end residues are part of each CDR3. The order of the fields is clone size, D gene, J gene, V gene, CDR3 protein, CDR3 DNA. A D gene is named only where the DNA matches it firmly. Clone size, where shown, is once, few, many, or a class for clones that have expanded.

NA | NA | TRBJ1-2 | TRBV6-5 | CASSYREHSYGYTF | TGTGCCAGCAGTTACAGGGAGCACTCCTACGGCTACACCTTC
few | TRBD1 | TRBJ1-4 | TRBV4-1 | CASSQEGQGGEKLFF | TGCGCCAGCAGCCAAGAGGGACAGGGAGGAGAAAAACTGTTTTTT
few | TRBD1 | TRBJ1-3 | TRBV15 | CATGTGENTIYF | TGTGCCACCGGGACAGGCGAAAACACCATATATTTT
NA | NA | TRBJ2-5 | TRBV5-5 | CASSFGQTQETQYF | TGTGCCAGCAGCTTTGGACAGACCCAAGAGACCCAGTACTTC
NA | TRBD2 | TRBJ2-3 | TRBV11-3 | CASSSPPGTSGGRTDTQYF | TGTGCCAGCAGCAGCCCACCGGGGACTAGCGGGGGGCGTACAGATACGCAGTATTTT
few | NA | TRBJ2-2 | TRBV6-5 | CASSLGLTGTGELFF | TGTGCCAGCAGTTTGGGACTCACGGGCACCGGGGAGCTGTTTTTT
once | NA | TRBJ1-1 | TRBV30 | CAWSSQRDTEAFF | TGTGCCTGGAGCTCCCAGCGGGACACTGAAGCTTTCTTT
NA | NA | TRBJ2-7 | TRBV5-6 | CASSSGLLPLMEQYF | TGTGCCAGCAGCTCGGGACTTCTACCTCTTATGGAGCAGTACTTC
NA | TRBD1 | TRBJ1-5 | TRBV6-5 | CASRGQDSQPQHF | TGTGCCAGCAGGGGACAGGATAGTCAGCCCCAGCATTTT
once | NA | TRBJ1-1 | TRBV7-9 | CASSSTGYDSLGSAEAFF | TGTGCCAGCAGCTCCACAGGGTATGATAGCTTGGGGAGTGCTGAAGCTTTCTTT
NA | NA | TRBJ2-3 | TRBV11-3 | CASSPGASAYTDTQYF | TGTGCCAGCAGCCCCGGAGCTAGCGCCTACACAGATACGCAGTATTTT
NA | NA | TRBJ1-1 | TRBV24-1 | CATSDPGQSEAFF | TGTGCCACCAGTGATCCAGGACAGAGTGAAGCTTTCTTT
NA | TRBD2 | TRBJ2-1 | TRBV3-1/TRBV3-2 | CASSLAGGPDEQFF | TGTGCCAGCAGTTTAGCGGGGGGGCCGGATGAGCAGTTCTTC
few | TRBD1 | TRBJ1-3 | TRBV2 | CASNQGATGNTIYF | TGTGCCAGCAACCAGGGGGCAACTGGAAACACCATATATTTT
NA | NA | TRBJ1-1 | TRBV3-1/TRBV3-2 | CASSPGRGEAFF | TGTGCCAGCAGTCCAGGGAGGGGTGAAGCTTTCTTT
NA | NA | TRBJ1-4 | TRBV14 | CASSRGQSTNEKLFF | TGTGCCAGCAGCCGCGGACAGTCAACTAATGAAAAACTGTTTTTT
few | NA | TRBJ2-7 | TRBV3-1/TRBV3-2 | CASSQDQVEQYF | TGTGCCAGCAGCCAAGATCAGGTCGAGCAGTACTTC
once | NA | TRBJ1-1 | TRBV18 | CASSQRGGEAFF | TGTGCCAGCTCACAGCGGGGTGGTGAAGCTTTCTTT
NA | NA | TRBJ2-1 | TRBV19 | CASSSRWREGVDEQFF | TGTGCCAGTAGTTCCCGTTGGAGGGAGGGGGTAGATGAGCAGTTCTTC
NA | TRBD2 | TRBJ2-2 | TRBV11-3 | CASSLRGTSGFLNTGELFF | TGTGCCAGCAGCTTGAGGGGGACTAGCGGTTTTCTAAACACCGGGGAGCTGTTTTTT
NA | NA | TRBJ2-6 | TRBV24-1 | CATSDGISGANVLTF | TGTGCCACCAGTGACGGGATCTCTGGGGCCAACGTCCTGACTTTC
NA | TRBD2 | TRBJ2-2 | TRBV5-5 | CASSLLAGGLGGSGELFF | TGTGCCAGCAGCTTACTAGCGGGAGGCCTAGGAGGGTCCGGGGAGCTGTTTTTT
few | NA | TRBJ1-5 | TRBV28 | CASSLTGLNQPQHF | TGTGCCAGCAGTTTGACAGGACTGAATCAGCCCCAGCATTTT
NA | NA | TRBJ2-2 | TRBV18 | CASSLELGNTGELFF | TGTGCCAGCTCACTAGAACTAGGAAACACCGGGGAGCTGTTTTTT
NA | NA | TRBJ2-1 | TRBV19 | CASSLGGAGVGPAGYNEQFF | TGTGCCAGTAGTCTGGGCGGCGCAGGGGTCGGTCCAGCGGGGTACAATGAGCAGTTCTTC
NA | NA | TRBJ2-1 | TRBV25-1 | CASSVQDNEQFF | TGTGCCAGCAGTGTCCAGGACAATGAGCAGTTCTTC
NA | TRBD1 | TRBJ2-1 | TRBV5-1 | CASSLRDRGLGNEQFF | TGCGCCAGCAGCTTGCGGGACAGGGGGCTTGGGAATGAGCAGTTCTTC
few | TRBD1 | TRBJ2-1 | TRBV5-8 | CASSKGQGASEQFF | TGTGCCAGCAGCAAAGGACAGGGGGCATCTGAGCAGTTCTTC
NA | NA | TRBJ1-1 | TRBV14 | CASSLQKNTEAFF | TGTGCCAGCAGCCTGCAGAAGAACACTGAAGCTTTCTTT
few | TRBD1 | TRBJ2-2 | TRBV18 | CASSPPGQGLLGNTGELFF | TGTGCCAGCTCACCACCGGGACAGGGGTTACTGGGGAACACCGGGGAGCTGTTTTTT
NA | TRBD1 | TRBJ1-1 | TRBV19 | CASIPLWTGTNTEAFF | TGTGCCAGTATCCCCTTGTGGACAGGGACGAACACTGAAGCTTTCTTT
NA | TRBD1 | TRBJ1-2 | TRBV5-1 | CASSYAGQAGNGYTF | TGCGCCAGCAGCTACGCCGGACAGGCTGGAAATGGCTACACCTTC
few | TRBD1 | TRBJ2-7 | TRBV11-2 | CASSLVGTAYEQYF | TGTGCCAGCAGCTTAGTTGGGACAGCCTACGAGCAGTACTTC
NA | NA | TRBJ2-7 | TRBV24-1 | CATRDLGKTLTYEQYF | TGTGCCACCAGGGATTTGGGAAAGACTCTTACCTACGAGCAGTACTTC
NA | TRBD1 | TRBJ2-5 | TRBV2 | CASGKDRANGETQYF | TGTGCCAGCGGAAAGGACAGGGCCAACGGGGAGACCCAGTACTTC
NA | TRBD1 | TRBJ2-5 | TRBV24-1 | CATSDPLPGQGLETQYF | TGTGCCACCAGTGACCCTTTACCGGGACAGGGTTTGGAGACCCAGTACTTC
NA | NA | TRBJ1-1 | TRBV3-1/TRBV3-2 | CASSQEKGRGNTEAFF | TGTGCCAGCAGCCAAGAAAAGGGGCGAGGGAACACTGAAGCTTTCTTT
NA | TRBD2 | TRBJ2-7 | TRBV5-1 | CASSPSTSGPYEQYF | TGCGCCAGCAGCCCAAGCACTAGCGGACCCTACGAGCAGTACTTC
NA | NA | TRBJ1-4 | TRBV19 | CASSIGQGNEKLFF | TGTGCCAGTAGTATCGGGCAGGGTAATGAAAAACTGTTTTTT
NA | NA | TRBJ2-6 | TRBV6-5 | CASSYSRAAGANVLTF | TGTGCCAGCAGTTACTCGAGGGCAGCCGGGGCCAACGTCCTGACTTTC
once | TRBD2 | TRBJ2-3 | TRBV5-4 | CASSLGGGSTDTQYF | TGTGCCAGCAGCTTGGGCGGGGGATCAACCGATACGCAGTATTTT
NA | TRBD2 | TRBJ2-1 | TRBV5-6 | CASSLRTSGRLDNEQFF | TGTGCCAGCAGCTTGCGGACTAGCGGGAGGCTCGACAATGAGCAGTTCTTC
NA | TRBD1 | TRBJ1-2 | TRBV7-8 | CASSLLAQGAAAFHF | TGTGCCAGCAGCCTGCTCGCCCAGGGGGCTGCGGCCTTTCATTTC
NA | NA | TRBJ1-1 | TRBV29-1 | CSVDGGINTEAFF | TGCAGCGTTGACGGAGGGATCAACACTGAAGCTTTCTTT
few | NA | TRBJ2-2 | TRBV7-3 | CASSLGVAGELFF | TGTGCCAGCAGCTTAGGAGTAGCCGGGGAGCTGTTTTTT
NA | TRBD2 | TRBJ2-1 | TRBV5-1 | CASSPSAGGHNEQFF | TGCGCCAGCAGCCCGTCGGCGGGGGGCCACAATGAGCAGTTCTTC
NA | TRBD2 | TRBJ2-1 | TRBV9 | CASSATSGSGNEQFF | TGTGCCAGCAGCGCCACTAGCGGGAGTGGGAATGAGCAGTTCTTC